This T cell receptor beta chain was recovered during a study of cytomegalovirus exposure and HLA in healthy donors. V was clipped by 0 bases and J by 2 bases, with 8 bases between them. This CDR3 is 14 amino acids long. Germline V lookup: CDR1 SGDLS, CDR2 YYNGEE. Notes on the study in general: In a later analysis, productive TCRs from donors in an Asian-associated ancestry cluster reportedly carried fewer N-insertions than the cohort mean.

The PCR ran on 60 Vbeta and 13 Jbeta primers. Measured with immunoSEQ multiplex PCR; TCRdb has only the in-frame clones, and not every one. Among 100,000 to 140,000 clones listed, around 76% were seen once. This clone was detected once. Its antigen remains unidentified. Sequenced sample: PBMCs. The source of this sequence is a young man in good health and CMV-seropositive. The chain uses TRBV9 and TRBJ2-5; tentative D call: TRBD1 (6 bases). The CDR3 sequence is CASSVARGQETQYF. CDR3 in DNA: TGTGCCAGCAGCGTAGCCAGGGGACAAGAGACCCAGTACTTC.